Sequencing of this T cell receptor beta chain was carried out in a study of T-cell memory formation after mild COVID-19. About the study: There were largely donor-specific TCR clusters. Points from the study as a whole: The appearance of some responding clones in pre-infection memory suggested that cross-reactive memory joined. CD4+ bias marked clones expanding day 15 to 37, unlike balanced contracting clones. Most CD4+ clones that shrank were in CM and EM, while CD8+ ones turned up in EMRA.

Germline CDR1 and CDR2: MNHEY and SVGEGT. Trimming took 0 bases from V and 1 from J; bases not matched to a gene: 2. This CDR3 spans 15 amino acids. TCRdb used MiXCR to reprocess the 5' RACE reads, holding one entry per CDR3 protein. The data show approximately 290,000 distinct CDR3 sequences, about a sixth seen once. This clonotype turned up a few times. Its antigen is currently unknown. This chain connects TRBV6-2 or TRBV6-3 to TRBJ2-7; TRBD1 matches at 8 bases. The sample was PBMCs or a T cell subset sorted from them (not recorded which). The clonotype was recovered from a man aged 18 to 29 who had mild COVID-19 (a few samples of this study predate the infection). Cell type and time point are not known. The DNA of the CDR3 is TGTGCCAGCAGTTACTCGACAGGGGCGTCCTACGAGCAGTACTTC. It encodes CASSYSTGASYEQYF.